Included here is one T cell receptor beta chain sequence, with context. The data originate from a study of blood T cell repertoires in COVID-19. The CDR3 runs 15 residues. The germline gives CDR1 SGHRS, CDR2 YFSETQ. V shed 1 base, J shed 6 bases, and the junction held 8 bases outside the gene matches. Here immunoSEQ multiplex PCR was the method, and the copy in TCRdb shows in-frame clones only, minus some. The sample lists about 52,000 clones, around 85% seen once, with approximately 26% in the top ten. The origin of this receptor is a woman of 80 years or more with COVID-19, enrolled during active disease. The sample was peripheral blood. The V call is TRBV5-1, the J call TRBJ2-7; 9 nucleotides agree with TRBD1. CDR3 sequence: CASSLTGTGFGEQYF. The CDR3 DNA sequence: TGCGCCAGCAGCTTGACCGGGACAGGGTTCGGCGAGCAGTACTTC.